The rows below give T cell receptor beta chains drawn from one sample of a study of cytomegalovirus exposure and HLA in healthy donors. Generated by immunoSEQ multiplex PCR, the TCRdb table keeps only in-frame clones and is missing some. There are fewer than 85,000 clones in the sample; 65% to 80% occur only once, and around an eighth lies in the top ten. Sequenced: PBMCs. The receptor source for this set is a male donor in good health and CMV-seropositive. The conserved cysteine and the conserved F or W are not part of the CDR3 here. The order of the fields is J gene, V gene, CDR3 protein.

>TRBJ2-1|TRBV9
ASSVDSGTYNEQF
>TRBJ2-7|TRBV13
ASSYPGQGRYEQY
>TRBJ2-1|TRBV7-9
ASSLGDQGLSRYEQF
>TRBJ2-7|TRBV11-2
ASSLDNSYEQY
>TRBJ2-2|TRBV7-2
ASSGGLAGGFRELF
>TRBJ1-1|TRBV27
ASSGLTGNTEAF
>TRBJ1-2|TRBV28
ASSFPPGTGGLANYGYT
>TRBJ2-3|TRBV4-2
ASSQGGLAGARDTQY
>TRBJ1-4|TRBV29-1
SVAKRARVNEKLF
>TRBJ1-4|TRBV5-1
ASSLDSGGQEKLF
>TRBJ2-2|TRBV11-2
ASSLGPASGANTGELF
>TRBJ1-6|TRBV7-8
ASSLAPRGRLSSYNSPLH
>TRBJ2-5|TRBV29-1
SVAGRLQETQY
>TRBJ1-1|TRBV5-6
ASSWGDRAYTEAF